This TCR beta chain comes out of a study of blood T cell repertoires in COVID-19 (dated by TCRdb to 2020 to 2021). Turning to the overall study: Collaborator samples came from the United States, Italy and Spain and covered acute and convalescent phases of COVID-19. The material from the prospective study consisted of cDNA or gDNA derived from T cells, B-cell-depleted T cells, or PBMCs. The dataset comprised deeply sampled blood TCRbeta repertoires from subjects exposed to, actively infected with, or recovered from COVID-19. A freely available public database, intended as a resource for researchers studying the immune response to SARS-CoV-2, is where the repertoires were released. Samples came from the ongoing ImmuneRACE study (first 160 participants) plus 1,254 subjects from 6 global collaborators. The sample metadata nearly always contained a de-identified subject ID, COVID-19 status, age in years and sex. HLA class I and class II types, where available, came from metadata supplied by the sample provider rather than from assay-based typing.

TCRbeta CDR3 regions were amplified from genomic DNA using the immunoSEQ Assay, a bias-controlled multiplex PCR. The published analysis was carried out like this. The number of nucleated cells in each sample was estimated by amplification of reference gene primers within the assay. To quantify the absolute abundance of each unique TCRbeta CDR3 rearrangement, sequence reads were collapsed and filtered. For each sample, productive Simpson clonality was calculated as the square root of Simpson's diversity index across productive rearrangements. TCRdb took over this immuneACCESS table, retaining in-frame rearrangements with V and J assigned. Such tables are incomplete; in checked studies, under half of the missing clones stem from an unresolved V gene, and the remainder is unexplained. That table gives V, J and clone size, and the DNA gave D and trimming. In this sample the table shows roughly 100,000 clones, around 87% of which occur a single time. Around 15% of the sample lies in the top ten.

Details on this clone: Its target antigen remains unknown. It has no much larger one-base neighbor in the sample; base qualities were not kept.

The full study reports these points: Clinical and demographic metadata were provided uncurated, with the amount varying by source and participant.

Each collaborating institution followed its own protocols to collect whole blood in K2EDTA tubes. For TCRbeta analysis, collaborators shipped samples as frozen whole blood, isolated PBMCs, or DNA extracted from either of those sample types. The CDR3 covers 14 residues, taking in both the cysteine and the phenylalanine. The kept DNA is CDR3 alone, 42 bases in frame from the first base. CDR1 and CDR2 (SGHTA, FQGNSA) derive from the germline V gene. V drops 5 bases and J drops 3 bases, leaving 10 bases in between. Sample: peripheral blood. This chain joins TRBV7-2 to TRBJ2-2; matching of 5 bases hints at TRBD1 as the D gene. This TCR derives from a man aged 45-65 years with acute or convalescent COVID-19. In nucleotide form, the sequence is TGTGCCAGCAGCCCTAAGGGGTACACCGGGGAGCTGTTTTTT. It is translated as CASSPKGYTGELFF.